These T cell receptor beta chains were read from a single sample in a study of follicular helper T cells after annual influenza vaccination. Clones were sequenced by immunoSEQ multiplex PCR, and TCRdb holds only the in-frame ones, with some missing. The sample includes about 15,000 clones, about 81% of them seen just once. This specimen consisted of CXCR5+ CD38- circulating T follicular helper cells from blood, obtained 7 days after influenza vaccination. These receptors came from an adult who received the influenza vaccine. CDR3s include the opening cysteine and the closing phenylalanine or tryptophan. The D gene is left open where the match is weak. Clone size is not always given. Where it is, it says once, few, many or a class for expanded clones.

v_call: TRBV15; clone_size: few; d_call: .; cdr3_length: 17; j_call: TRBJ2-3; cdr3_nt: TGTGCCACCAGCAGGGGGACCAGCGGAGGGGGCACAGATACGCAGTATTTT; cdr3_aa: CATSRGTSGGGTDTQYF
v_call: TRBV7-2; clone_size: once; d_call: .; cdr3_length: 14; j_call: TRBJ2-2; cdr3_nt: TGTGCCAGCAGCTTTACGGGAGCAGCCGGGGAGCTGTTTTTT; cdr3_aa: CASSFTGAAGELFF
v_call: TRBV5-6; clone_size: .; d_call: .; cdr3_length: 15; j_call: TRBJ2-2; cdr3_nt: TGTGCCAGCAGCTTGATCGGGGGGCGGACCGGGGAGCTGTTTTTT; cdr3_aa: CASSLIGGRTGELFF
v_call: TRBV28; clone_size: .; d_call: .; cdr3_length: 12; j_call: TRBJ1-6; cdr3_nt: TGTGCCAGCAGTTTACTTGAGAGTACCCTCCACTTT; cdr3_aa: CASSLLESTLHF
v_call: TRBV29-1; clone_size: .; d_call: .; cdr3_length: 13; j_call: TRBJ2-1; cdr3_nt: TGCAGCGTTGAGCGATTCGCCTACAATGAGCAGTTCTTC; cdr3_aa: CSVERFAYNEQFF
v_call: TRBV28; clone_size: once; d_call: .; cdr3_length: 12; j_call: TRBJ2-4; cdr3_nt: TGTGCCAGCAAACTAGCAGGGGGCATTCAGTACTTC; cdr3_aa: CASKLAGGIQYF
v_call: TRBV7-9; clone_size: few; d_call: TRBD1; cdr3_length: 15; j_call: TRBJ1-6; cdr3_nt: TGTGCCAGCAGCGCGGGACAGGGGTTCAATTCACCCCTCCACTTT; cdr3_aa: CASSAGQGFNSPLHF
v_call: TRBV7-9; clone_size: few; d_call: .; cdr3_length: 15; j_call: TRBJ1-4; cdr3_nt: TGTGCCAGCAGCTTAGGGGGCCAGGGGAATGAAAAACTGTTTTTT; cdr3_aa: CASSLGGQGNEKLFF
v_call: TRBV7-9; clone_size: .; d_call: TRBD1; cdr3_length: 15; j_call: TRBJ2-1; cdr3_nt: TGTGCCAGCAGCTTCGGACAGGGGAGGAACAATGAGCAGTTCTTC; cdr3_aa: CASSFGQGRNNEQFF
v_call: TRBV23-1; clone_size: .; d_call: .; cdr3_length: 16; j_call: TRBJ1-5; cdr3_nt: TGCGCCACCACGACCTTGGGGGGGAAAAGCAATCAGCCCCAGCATTTT; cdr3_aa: CATTTLGGKSNQPQHF
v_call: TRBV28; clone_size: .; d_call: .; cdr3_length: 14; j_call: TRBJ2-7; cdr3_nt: TGTGCCAGCACCACGACAGGACCGACCTACGAGCAGTACTTC; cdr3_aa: CASTTTGPTYEQYF
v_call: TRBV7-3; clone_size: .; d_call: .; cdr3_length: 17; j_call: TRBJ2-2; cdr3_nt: TGTGCCAGCAGTTACCAAGGGGGGGTGGCGAACACCGGGGAGCTGTTTTTT; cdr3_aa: CASSYQGGVANTGELFF
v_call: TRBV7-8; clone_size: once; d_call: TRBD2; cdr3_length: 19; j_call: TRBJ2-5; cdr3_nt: TGTGCCAGCAGCTTAGAGGATGGGGGACTAGCGGGAGGGCTCAGGGCCCAGTACTTC; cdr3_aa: CASSLEDGGLAGGLRAQYF
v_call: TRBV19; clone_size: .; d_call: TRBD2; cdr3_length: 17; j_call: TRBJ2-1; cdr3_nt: TGTGCCAGTAGTATAGATCGGGGGACTAGCGGGAACATTGAGCAGTTCTTC; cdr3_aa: CASSIDRGTSGNIEQFF
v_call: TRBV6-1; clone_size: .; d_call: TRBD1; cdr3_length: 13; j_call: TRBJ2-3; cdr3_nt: TGTGCCAGCGGCAGGGGGCTGGGAGATACGCAGTATTTT; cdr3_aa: CASGRGLGDTQYF
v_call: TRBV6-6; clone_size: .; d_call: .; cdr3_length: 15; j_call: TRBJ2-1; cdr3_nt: TGTGCCAGCAGTCCTCGAGGGAGTACCTACAATGAGCAGTTCTTC; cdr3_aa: CASSPRGSTYNEQFF
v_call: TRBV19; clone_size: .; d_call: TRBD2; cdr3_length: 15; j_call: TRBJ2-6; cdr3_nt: TGTGCCAGTAGTGTCGGGGGGAATGGGGCCAACGTCCTGACTTTC; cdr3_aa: CASSVGGNGANVLTF
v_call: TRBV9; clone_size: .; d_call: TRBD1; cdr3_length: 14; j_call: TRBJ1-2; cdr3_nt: TGTGCCAGCAGCGTAGGAGGGGGCAACTATGGCTACACCTTC; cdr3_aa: CASSVGGGNYGYTF
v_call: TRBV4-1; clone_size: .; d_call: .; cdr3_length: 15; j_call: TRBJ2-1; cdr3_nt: TGCGCCAGCAGCCAAACAGGGATGGCCTACAATGAGCAGTTCTTC; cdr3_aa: CASSQTGMAYNEQFF
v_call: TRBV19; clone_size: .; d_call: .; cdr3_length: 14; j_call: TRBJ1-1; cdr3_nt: TGTGCCAGTAGTATGGAGTATCGGGGAACTGAAGCTTTCTTT; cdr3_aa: CASSMEYRGTEAFF
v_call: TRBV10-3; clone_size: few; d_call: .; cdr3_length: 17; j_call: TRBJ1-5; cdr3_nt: TGTGCCATCAGTAACGGCGGGGTGGGACTCAGCAATCAGCCCCAGCATTTT; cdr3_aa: CAISNGGVGLSNQPQHF
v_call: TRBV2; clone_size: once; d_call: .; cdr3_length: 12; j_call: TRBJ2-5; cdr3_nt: TGTGCCAGCAGTGGGAGCCAAGAGACCCAGTACTTC; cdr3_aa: CASSGSQETQYF
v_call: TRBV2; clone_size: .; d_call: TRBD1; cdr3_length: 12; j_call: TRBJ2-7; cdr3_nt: TGTGCCACTCAGGGGGTTTTGAACGAGCAGTACTTC; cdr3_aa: CATQGVLNEQYF
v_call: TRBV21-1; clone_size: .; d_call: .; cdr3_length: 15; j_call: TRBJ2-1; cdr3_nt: TGTGCCCGGCGACTAGCGGGAAATCTGGAAAATGAGCAGTTCTTC; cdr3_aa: CARRLAGNLENEQFF
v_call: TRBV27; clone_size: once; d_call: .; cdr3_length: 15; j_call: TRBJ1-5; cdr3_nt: TGTGCCAGCAGTCGAGGTGGAAGGGGTGATCAGCCCCAGCATTTT; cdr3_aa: CASSRGGRGDQPQHF
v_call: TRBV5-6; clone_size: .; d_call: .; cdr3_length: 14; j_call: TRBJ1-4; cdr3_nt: TGTGCCAGCAGCCAGGGAATAGGTGGTGAAAAACTGTTTTTT; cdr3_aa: CASSQGIGGEKLFF
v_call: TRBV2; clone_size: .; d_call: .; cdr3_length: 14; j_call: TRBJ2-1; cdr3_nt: TGTGCCAGCGGCCGGACTCCTACCTACAATGAGCAGTTCTTC; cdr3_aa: CASGRTPTYNEQFF
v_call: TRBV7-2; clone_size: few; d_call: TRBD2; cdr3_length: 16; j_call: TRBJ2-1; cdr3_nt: TGTGCCAGCAGCTTAGGGGGGGCTAGCGGGAGGGTCGAGCAGTTCTTC; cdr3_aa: CASSLGGASGRVEQFF
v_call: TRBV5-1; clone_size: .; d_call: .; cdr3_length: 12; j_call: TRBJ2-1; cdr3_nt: TGCGCCAGCCGGGGAGGCTCGAATGAGCAGTTCTTC; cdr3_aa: CASRGGSNEQFF
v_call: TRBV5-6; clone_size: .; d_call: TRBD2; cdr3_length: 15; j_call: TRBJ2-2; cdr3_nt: TGTGCCAGCAGCTTGGCCCCTAGCGGCACCGGGGAGCTGTTTTTT; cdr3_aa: CASSLAPSGTGELFF
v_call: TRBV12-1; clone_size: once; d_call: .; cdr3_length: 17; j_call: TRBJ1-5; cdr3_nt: TGTGCCAGCAGTTTATCAGGGGCTACATATAGCAATCAGCCCCAGCATTTT; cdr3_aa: CASSLSGATYSNQPQHF
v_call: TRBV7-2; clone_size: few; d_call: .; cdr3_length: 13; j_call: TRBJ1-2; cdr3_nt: TGTGCCAGCAGCTTAATGGCCCTCTTCGGCTACACCTTC; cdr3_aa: CASSLMALFGYTF
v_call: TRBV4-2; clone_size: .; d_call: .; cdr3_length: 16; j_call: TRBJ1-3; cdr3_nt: TGTGCCAGCAGCCAAGTGAGTTTGACAGTGGAAAACACCATATATTTT; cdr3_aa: CASSQVSLTVENTIYF
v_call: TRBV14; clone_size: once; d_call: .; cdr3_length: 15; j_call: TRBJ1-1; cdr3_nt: TGTGCCAGCAGCCAAGATGGGGCGGGGACGGCTGAAGCTTTCTTT; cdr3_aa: CASSQDGAGTAEAFF
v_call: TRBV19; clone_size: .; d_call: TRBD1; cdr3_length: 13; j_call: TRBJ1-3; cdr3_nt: TGTGCCAGCACAGGGGCTCTTCGAAACACCATATATTTT; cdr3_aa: CASTGALRNTIYF
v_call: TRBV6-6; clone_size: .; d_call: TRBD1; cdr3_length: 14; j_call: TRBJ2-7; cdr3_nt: TGTGCCAGCACCCAAGGACAGGGGGCTTACGAGCAGTACTTC; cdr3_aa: CASTQGQGAYEQYF
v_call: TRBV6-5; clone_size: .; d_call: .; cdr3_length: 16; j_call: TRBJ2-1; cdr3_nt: TGTGCCAGCAGTTTTGGGGGTGGGGGCGGTTACAATGAGCAGTTCTTC; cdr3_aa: CASSFGGGGGYNEQFF
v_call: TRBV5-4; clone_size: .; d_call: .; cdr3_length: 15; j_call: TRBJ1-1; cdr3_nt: TGTGCCAGCAGCTTGGGGGGGGGCCAGGGCACTGAAGCTTTCTTT; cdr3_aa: CASSLGGGQGTEAFF
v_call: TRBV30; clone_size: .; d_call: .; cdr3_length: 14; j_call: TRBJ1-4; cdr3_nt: TGTGCCTGGGGTCAAGGACAGACTAATGAAAAACTGTTTTTT; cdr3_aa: CAWGQGQTNEKLFF
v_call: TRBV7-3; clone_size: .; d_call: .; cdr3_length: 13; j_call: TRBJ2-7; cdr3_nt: TGTGCCAGCAGCAAGGGGGGGGACTACGAGCAGTACTTC; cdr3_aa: CASSKGGDYEQYF
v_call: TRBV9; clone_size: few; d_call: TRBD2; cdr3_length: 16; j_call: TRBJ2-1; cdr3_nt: TGTGCCAGCAGCCCCCGGTCGGCGGGAGGCGCGGCTGAGCAGTTCTTC; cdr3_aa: CASSPRSAGGAAEQFF
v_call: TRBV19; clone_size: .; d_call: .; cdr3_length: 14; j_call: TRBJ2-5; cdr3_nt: TGTGCCAGTAGTCCCCACAGGGCCGAAGAGACCCAGTACTTC; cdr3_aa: CASSPHRAEETQYF
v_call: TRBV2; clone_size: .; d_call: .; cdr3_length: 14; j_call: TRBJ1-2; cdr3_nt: TGTGCCAGCACCCCAATGACGGCGGCTAATGGCTACACCTTC; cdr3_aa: CASTPMTAANGYTF
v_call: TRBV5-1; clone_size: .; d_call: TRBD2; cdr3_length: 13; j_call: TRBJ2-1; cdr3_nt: TGCGCCAGCAGCCTAGCGGGAGTAACTGAGCAGTTCTTC; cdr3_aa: CASSLAGVTEQFF